This entry lists 7 T cell receptor beta chains sequenced from one sample in a study of response to subunit inactivated influenza vaccine. In TCRdb, the RT-PCR reads were re-called with MiXCR into one record per CDR3 protein. The sample records around 570,000 distinct CDR3 sequences, about 10% being singletons. Separately, the same data were catalogued under a study of T cells expressing NK-cell markers. That study adds: Template switching by 5'RACE with UMIs generated the TCR beta cDNA.

The source was PBMCs from blood, collected on the day of vaccination. The receptor source for this set is a man between 45 and 60 years old who received an inactivated influenza vaccine.

This clonotype was seen a few times. The rearrangement links TRBV2 to TRBJ2-1; TRBD2 matches at 8 bases. Germline values: CDR1 SNHLY, CDR2 FYNNEI. Trimming removed 2 bases from V and 15 bases from J; junction bases left unmatched: 12. CDR3 size: 14 residues. In nucleotides, the CDR3 is TGTGCCAGCAGTGAACCCGTTACGGCGGGGGGTGGGTTCTTC. This sequence encodes CASSEPVTAGGGFF.

The chain uses TRBV5-1 and TRBJ2-5; D might be TRBD2 (6 bases). V was cut by 4 bases and J by 1 base, with 20 bases left in between. The germline V gene encodes CDR1 SGHRS and CDR2 YFSETQ. The CDR3 covers 17 residues. In DNA, the CDR3 is TGCGCCAGCAGCAACCTCCAGGGCGGGGTGGGCCAAGAGACCCAGTACTTC. As protein: CASSNLQGGVGQETQYF.

The V call is TRBV7-2, the J call TRBJ2-5; 8 bases match TRBD2. Germline-derived CDR1 and CDR2 are SGHTA and FQGNSA. This CDR3 contains 15 residues. V shed 1 base and J 4 bases; nucleotides not matched to a gene: 5. CDR3 sequence (DNA): TGTGCCAGCAGCTTAGATAGCGGGATTGGAGAGACCCAGTACTTC. This gives the protein CASSLDSGIGETQYF.

This clonotype was counted at least ten times. The chain recombines TRBV7-2 with TRBJ1-3; no definite D call. V lost 1 base to trimming and J lost 3 bases, with 1 base between them. The CDR3 has 12 amino acids. Germline V lookup: CDR1 SGHTA, CDR2 FQGNSA. The CDR3 is CASSLDGNTIYF. The CDR3 DNA reads TGTGCCAGCAGCTTAGATGGAAACACCATATATTTT.

This clonotype was seen a few times. The chain recombines TRBV28 with TRBJ2-5; D may be TRBD2 (5 bases). CDR1 and CDR2 from the germline V gene are MDHEN and SYDVKM. V was trimmed by 6 bases and J by 10 bases, leaving 21 bases between them. The CDR3 has 14 amino acids. The CDR3 nucleotides read TGTGCCAGCAGCAACGGGGTAGTTTTGAGGGACCAGTACTTC. It encodes CASSNGVVLRDQYF.

The chain employs TRBV7-2 and TRBJ2-5, with 14 bases lining up with TRBD2. The CDR3 extends over 17 amino acids. V lost 4 bases and J lost 13; bases outside the gene matches: 17. Germline-derived CDR1 and CDR2 are SGHTA and FQGNSA. The CDR3 spells CASSSNGLAGGHQRRYF. CDR3 coding DNA: TGTGCCAGCAGCTCAAATGGACTAGCGGGGGGCCACCAGCGCCGGTACTTC.

This clonotype was counted between two and nine times. This chain links TRBV20-1 with TRBJ2-1; D gene unclear. Per the germline V gene, CDR1 is DFQATT and CDR2 is SNEGSKA (reference sequence). The CDR3 runs to 14 residues. V lost 3 bases and J 6 bases, leaving 15 bases between the germline ends. CDR3 sequence (DNA): TGCAGTGCTAGCGCTCGCGGAAGGGTCAATGAGCAGTTCTTC. Translated: CSASARGRVNEQFF.